The present entry profiles one TCR beta chain with its context. The antigen remains unidentified. The assay was immunoSEQ multiplex PCR, and TCRdb's table has in-frame clones only and misses some. The sample has approximately 260,000 clones; roughly 85% are singletons. The source of the sample is a study of cytomegalovirus exposure and HLA in healthy donors. Findings and caveats of the study: According to a subsequent analysis, TCR clusters from the first cohort were inclined to appear together in the 130 or so validation repertoires. Rare TCR sequences predominated, though certain public TCRs were found in many donors.

The receptor was isolated from a woman aged 18-30 years in good health and CMV-seronegative. The sample consisted of PBMCs.

In DNA, the CDR3 is TGTGCCAGCAGCTTGGGGACGCGGGATGCCTACAATGAGCAGTTCTTC. It yields the protein CASSLGTRDAYNEQFF. The chain recombines TRBV5-4 with TRBJ2-1; D perhaps matches TRBD2 (6 bases). Trimming stripped 0 bases from V and 2 bases from J, with 12 bases between. CDR3 size: 16 residues. Looked up from germline, CDR1 is SGHNT and CDR2 is YYREEE (reference sequence).